This TCR beta chain was obtained from a study of control samples from healthy donors and cancer patients. Trimming left V 5 bases short and J 3 bases short, with 17 bases between. The CDR3 length is 15 residues. Germline CDR1 reads MDHEN; CDR2 reads SYDVKM. Sequencing was performed with immunoSEQ multiplex PCR; in TCRdb, only in-frame clones are kept and a portion is missing. Of roughly 130,000 clones detected, about 94% appear once; the ten largest clones hold 3.6%. This clone was detected once. The source of this sequence is a man in his thirties or forties in good health. Sequencing used blood. This rearrangement joins TRBV28 to TRBJ2-7, with a possible D match to TRBD1 (6 bases). The CDR3 nucleotides read TGTGCCAGCAGTCTCCAACTTACAGGGAACTACGAGCAGTACTTC. Its protein is CASSLQLTGNYEQYF.